This T cell receptor (beta chain) was obtained from a study of cytomegalovirus exposure and HLA in healthy donors. Whole-study findings and limits: Rare TCR sequences predominated, though certain public TCRs were found in many donors. First-cohort TCR clusters were later found to tend to co-occur in the roughly 130 validation repertoires.

Method: immunoSEQ multiplex PCR; TCRdb's copy keeps in-frame clones and lacks some. The profile shows 120,000 or so clones, about 96% of them singletons. Germline assignment: CDR1 MRHNA and CDR2 SNTAGT. V lost 0 bases, J lost 7 bases, and 6 bases lay in between. This CDR3 has 13 residues. About this clone itself: Its specificity is not known.

The rearrangement uses TRBV6-4 and TRBJ2-2; D gene uncertain. The TCR was taken from a man younger than 30 in good health and CMV-seronegative. The sequenced sample was PBMCs. As DNA, the CDR3 is TGTGCCAGCAGTGACTCAGCGATCGGGGAGCTGTTTTTT. Protein: CASSDSAIGELFF.